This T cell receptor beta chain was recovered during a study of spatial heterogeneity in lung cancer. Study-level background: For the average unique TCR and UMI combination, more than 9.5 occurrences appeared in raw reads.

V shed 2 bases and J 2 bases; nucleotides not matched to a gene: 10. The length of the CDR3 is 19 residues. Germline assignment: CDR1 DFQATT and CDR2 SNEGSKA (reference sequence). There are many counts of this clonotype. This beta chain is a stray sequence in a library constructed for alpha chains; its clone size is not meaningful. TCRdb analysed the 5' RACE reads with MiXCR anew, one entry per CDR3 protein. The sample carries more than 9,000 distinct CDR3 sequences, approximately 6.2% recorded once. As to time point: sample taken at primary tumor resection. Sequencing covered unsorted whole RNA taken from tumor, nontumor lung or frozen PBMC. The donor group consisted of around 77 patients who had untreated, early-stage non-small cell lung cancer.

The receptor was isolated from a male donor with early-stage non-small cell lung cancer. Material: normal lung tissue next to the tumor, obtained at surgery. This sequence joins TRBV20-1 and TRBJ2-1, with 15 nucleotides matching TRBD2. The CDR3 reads CSARNPGLAGGAAYNEQFF. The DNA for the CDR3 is TGCAGTGCTAGAAATCCGGGACTAGCGGGAGGTGCTGCCTACAATGAGCAGTTCTTC.